The clone carrying this TCR beta chain was observed a single time. This sample was taken from a study of cytomegalovirus exposure and HLA in healthy donors. Both 60 Vbeta primers and 13 Jbeta primers went into the PCR. TCRdb's table, derived via immunoSEQ multiplex PCR, lists solely in-frame clones and lacks some. Of some 120,000 clones in the sample, 80% were seen once. The V gene end was trimmed by 4 bases and the J gene end by 6 bases; junction bases not matched to a gene: 7. Germline-derived CDR1 and CDR2 are MDHEN and SYDVKM. The CDR3 sequence is 15 residues long. The sequencing input was PBMCs. The TCR sequence derives from a man aged 40-49 years in good health and CMV-seronegative. This chain links TRBV28 with TRBJ2-3; 10 nucleotides agree with TRBD2. The CDR3 sequence is CASSSAGGPRDTQYF. CDR3 DNA sequence: TGTGCCAGCAGTTCAGCGGGGGGGCCGCGCGATACGCAGTATTTT.